This T cell receptor beta chain was captured in a study of shared T cell receptors in the human thymus. Libraries were prepared by immunoSEQ multiplex PCR; TCRdb keeps only in-frame clonotypes and omits some of them. The sample carries about 660,000 clones, 70% to 90% recorded once. V lost 3 bases and J lost 8; bases outside the gene matches: 8. This CDR3 comprises 14 residues. Germline V gives CDR1 SGDLS, CDR2 YYNGEE. The data also belong to a second study, concerning human thymus T cells. That work contributes: Healthy Finnish infants undergoing corrective surgery for congenital heart defects were used as donors. Resections that were taken during corrective heart surgery supplied the thymus tissue. Across thymic and blood repertoires, the usage of V and J genes appeared to be biased. A high degree of thymic repertoire overlap among unrelated individuals was reported in related research.

Sequenced material: thymocytes. The origin of this receptor is a boy under two years old with a congenital heart defect. The genes are TRBV9 and TRBJ1-1; 9 bases are a match to TRBD1. CDR3 nucleotides: TGTGCCAGCAGCGCCTCCGGGACAGGGAGCGAAGCTTTCTTT. Its translation is CASSASGTGSEAFF. Based on the CDR3 plus reference TRBV9 and TRBJ1-1, the full variable domain is DSGVTQTPKHLITATGQRVTLRCSPRSGDLSVYWYQQSLDQGLQFLIQYYNGEERAKGNILERFSAQQFPDLHSELNLSSLELGDSALYFCASSASGTGSEAFFGQGTRLTVV.